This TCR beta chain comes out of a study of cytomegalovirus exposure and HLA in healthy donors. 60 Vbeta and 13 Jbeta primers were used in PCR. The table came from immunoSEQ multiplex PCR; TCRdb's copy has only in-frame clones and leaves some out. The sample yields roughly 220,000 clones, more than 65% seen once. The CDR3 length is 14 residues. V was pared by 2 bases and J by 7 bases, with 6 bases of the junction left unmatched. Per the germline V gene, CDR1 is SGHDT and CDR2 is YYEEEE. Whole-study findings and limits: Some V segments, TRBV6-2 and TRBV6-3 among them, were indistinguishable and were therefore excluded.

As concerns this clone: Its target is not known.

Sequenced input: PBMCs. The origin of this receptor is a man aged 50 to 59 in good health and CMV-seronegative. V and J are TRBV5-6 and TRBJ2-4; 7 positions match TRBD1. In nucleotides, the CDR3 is TGTGCCAGCAGCTTAACAGGGGAGAAGAACATTCAGTACTTC. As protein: CASSLTGEKNIQYF. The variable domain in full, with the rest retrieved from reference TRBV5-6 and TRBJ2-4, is DAGVTQSPTHLIKTRGQQVTLRCSPKSGHDTVSWYQQALGQGPQFIFQYYEEEERQRGNFPDRFSGHQFPNYSSELNVNALLLGDSALYLCASSLTGEKNIQYFGAGTRLSVL.